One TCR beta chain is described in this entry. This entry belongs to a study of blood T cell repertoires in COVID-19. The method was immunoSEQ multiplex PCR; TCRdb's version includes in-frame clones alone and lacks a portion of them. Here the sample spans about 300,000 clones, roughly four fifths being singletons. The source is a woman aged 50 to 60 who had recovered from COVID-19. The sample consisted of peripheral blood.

The CDR3: CASSSSSRELYEQYF. The CDR3, as DNA: TGTGCCAGCAGCTCTTCCTCACGCGAATTGTACGAGCAGTACTTC. This chain links TRBV7-2 with TRBJ2-7; D is unclear. There are 15 residues in the CDR3. V was cut by 4 bases and J by 4 bases, with 17 bases left in between. CDR1 and CDR2 (germline): SGHTA, FQGNSA. The full variable domain, completed using reference TRBV7-2 and TRBJ2-7, is GAGVSQSPSNKVTEKGKDVELRCDPISGHTALYWYRQSLGQGLEFLIYFQGNSAPDKSGLPSDRFSAERTGGSVSTLTIQRTQQEDSAVYLCASSSSSRELYEQYFGPGTRLTVT.